This TCR beta chain was recovered during a study of blood T cell repertoires in COVID-19. On the study more broadly: Specimens from acute and convalescent COVID-19 originated in the United States, Italy and Spain. T cells, B-cell-depleted T cells, or PBMCs supplied cDNA or gDNA.

The CDR3 extends over 14 amino acids. Trimming took 5 bases from V and 10 from J, leaving 18 bases between them. Per germline, CDR1 SGHVS and CDR2 FQNEAQ. Authors' analysis steps: Scientists estimated how many nucleated cells there were by amplifying reference gene primers. TCRdb keeps only in-frame clones here, not all; method: immunoSEQ multiplex PCR. The V and J calls and clone size come from that table; D and trimming were worked out from the DNA. The table records over 150,000 clones, 76% of them present only once. The sequence was collected from a woman of 80 years or more with acute or convalescent COVID-19. Material for sequencing was peripheral blood. V is TRBV7-8 and J is TRBJ2-1, with D possibly matching TRBD2 (6 bases). The CDR3 reads CASSEIAVRGEQFF. CDR3 bases: TGTGCCAGCAGCGAAATAGCGGTCCGGGGGGAGCAGTTCTTC.